A single TCR beta chain is shown here with its context. The sample belongs to a study of shared clonotypes between healthy human individuals. Germline CDR1 reads LNHDA; CDR2 reads SQIVND (reference sequence). Trimming cost V 5 bases and J 5 bases, with 16 bases left between them. This CDR3 has 15 amino acids. Assay used: immunoSEQ multiplex PCR; TCRdb lists only in-frame clones, some missing. The data show about 2,100,000 clones, around 93% seen once. Positively selected for CCR7, the CD45RO-negative cells used as naive CD8 cells excluded terminally differentiated effector memory CD45RA+ cells. This sequence originates from a man in his late teens or twenties in good health. Some clones in this sample may be carry-over from other donors' samples. The V gene is TRBV19, the J gene TRBJ1-5; D gene ambiguous. Material: naive CD8+ T cells from PBMCs. The DNA of the CDR3 is TGTGCCAGTAGTGCGGGTCCCCTCGGGCATCAGCCCCAGCATTTT. This codes for CASSAGPLGHQPQHF.